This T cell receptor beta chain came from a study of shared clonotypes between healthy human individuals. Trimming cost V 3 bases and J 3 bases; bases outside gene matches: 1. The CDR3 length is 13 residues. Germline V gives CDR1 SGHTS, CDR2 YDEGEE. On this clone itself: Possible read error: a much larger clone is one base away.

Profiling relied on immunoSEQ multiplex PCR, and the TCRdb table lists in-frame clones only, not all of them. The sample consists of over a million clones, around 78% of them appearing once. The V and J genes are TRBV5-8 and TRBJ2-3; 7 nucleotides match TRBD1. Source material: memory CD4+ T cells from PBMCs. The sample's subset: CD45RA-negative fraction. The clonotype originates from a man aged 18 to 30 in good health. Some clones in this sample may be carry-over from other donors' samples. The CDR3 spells CASSSDRTDTQYF. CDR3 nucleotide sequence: TGTGCCAGCAGCTCGGACAGGACAGATACGCAGTATTTT.